Listed below are T cell receptor beta chains from one sample, sequenced in a study of breast tumors, draining lymph nodes, adjacent tissues. TCRdb redid the calling of the multiplex PCR reads with MiXCR, one entry per CDR3 protein. The table records tens of thousands of distinct CDR3 sequences, 20% to 25% of them present only once. The source material was breast tumor tissue. The source is a female donor with breast cancer. Some clones in this sample may be carry-over from other donors' samples. The CDR3 runs from the conserved cysteine through the conserved F or W.

TRBV29-1	TRBJ2-3	14	CSVGEGRGTYTQYF
TRBV4-2	TRBJ2-7	15	CASSHEQGTFYEQYF
TRBV15	TRBJ2-3	13	CATSRPNEDTQYF
TRBV2	TRBJ1-2	15	CASSEPGQGAYGYTF
TRBV20-1	TRBJ2-7	14	CSAVTPTGSDEQYF
TRBV24-1	TRBJ2-3	17	CATSDSTGTVDTDTQYF
TRBV6-5	TRBJ2-3	14	CASKPPGRTDTQYF
TRBV3-1	TRBJ2-5	13	CASSQDSWETQYF
TRBV5-1	TRBJ2-1	14	CASSSAGQGNEQFF
TRBV5-6	TRBJ2-2	15	CASSRDQREIGELFF
TRBV18	TRBJ1-5	15	CASSPLGQHNQPQHF
TRBV20-1	TRBJ2-2	11	CSATETGELFF
TRBV4-1	TRBJ1-5	13	CASSQDNGQPQHF
TRBV28	TRBJ2-2	15	CASSSDSTNTGELFF
TRBV6-5	TRBJ2-1	14	CANCSGRPYNEQFF
TRBV7-9	TRBJ2-5	16	CASSLALGTGRETQYF
TRBV7-7	TRBJ2-2	16	CASSTQGPQNTGELFF
TRBV19	TRBJ2-5	15	CASSMGRGISATQYF
TRBV5-6	TRBJ2-2	17	CASSSKGVRRDTGELFF
TRBV29-1	TRBJ2-5	13	CSVDVGYPETQYF
TRBV24-1	TRBJ1-2	15	CATSDPGRTSGGYTF
TRBV20-1	TRBJ1-2	12	CSARGGDYGYTF
TRBV5-4	TRBJ2-3	13	CATSGGASVTQYF
TRBV19	TRBJ2-7	17	CASSIDPATSGVYEQYF
TRBV11-2	TRBJ2-1	13	CASSPSPVNEQFF
TRBV7-2	TRBJ1-5	15	CASSGVQGPNQPQHF
TRBV20-1	TRBJ1-1	13	CSALRDRNTEAFF
TRBV2	TRBJ1-2	11	CASTRGDGYTF
TRBV14	TRBJ1-2	16	CASSQGSLTGGYGYTF
TRBV2	TRBJ1-1	16	CASTIQGLWLGTEAFF
TRBV5-7	TRBJ2-2	18	CASPMRQRLAGNPGELFF
TRBV5-1	TRBJ1-3	13	CASSLDIRNTIYF
TRBV9	TRBJ2-1	13	CASSVAENNEQFF
TRBV6-5	TRBJ2-7	15	CASSRNRDQTYEQYF
TRBV29-1	TRBJ1-2	11	CSVAGGDGYTF
TRBV28	TRBJ2-7	13	CASSYGGRNEQYF
TRBV12-3/TRBV12-4	TRBJ2-2	16	CASSPGTATNTGELFF
TRBV20-1	TRBJ2-5	14	CSASSGGYQETQYF
TRBV20-1	TRBJ2-1	12	CSAKGTDNEQFF
TRBV6-1	TRBJ1-3	15	CASSEWGFHGDTIYF
TRBV6-5	TRBJ1-2	16	CASRGQDRGSSGGYTF
TRBV7-9	TRBJ1-5	16	CASSFGQGRGYQPQHF
TRBV3-1	TRBJ2-1	16	CASSQEGQSSYNEQFF
TRBV9	TRBJ2-1	15	CASSVRPSSYNEQFF
TRBV20-1	TRBJ2-3	11	CSASRLDTQYF
TRBV6-6	TRBJ1-4	14	CASRYPGSNEKLFF